The 25 T cell receptor beta chains listed next were all sequenced from one sample in a study of technical replicates of blood from several donors. The table came from immunoSEQ multiplex PCR; TCRdb's copy has only in-frame clones and leaves some out. The table shows approximately 68,000 clones, with 95% to 98% occurring only once. Material: T cells isolated from PBMCs. The receptors derive from a human donor in good health.

CDR3 in amino acids: CASSSRQGIQPQHF. CDR3 in DNA: TGTGCCAGCAGCTCAAGACAGGGTATTCAGCCCCAGCATTTT. The chain recombines TRBV28 with TRBJ1-5, with TRBD1 matching over 7 bases. Trimming removed 6 bases from V and 6 bases from J; junction bases left unmatched: 8. The length of the CDR3 is 14 residues. Germline assignment: CDR1 MDHEN and CDR2 SYDVKM.

V gene TRBV9 combines with J gene TRBJ1-2, with 7 bases that match TRBD1. After removal of 5 bases from V and 8 bases from J, the junction contained 9 bases not matched to a gene. The CDR3 extends over 13 amino acids. Germline loops: CDR1 SGDLS, CDR2 YYNGEE. The CDR3 loop reads CASRAVQGEGYTF. The CDR3 DNA is TGTGCCAGCAGGGCAGTTCAGGGGGAGGGCTACACCTTC.

This clone was observed once. This sequence joins TRBV30 and TRBJ1-2, with no clear D. Deletions cut 0 bases from V and 0 bases from J, with 8 bases between. CDR3 length: 14 residues. Germline values: CDR1 GTSNPN, CDR2 SVGIG (reference sequence). CDR3 sequence (DNA): TGTGCCTGGAGTGTTGGCCATACTAACTATGGCTACACCTTC. It codes for CAWSVGHTNYGYTF.

In DNA, the CDR3 is TGTGCCAGCAGCCAAGATATGGGTAGCGGGGTGAGCACAGATACGCAGTATTTT. Translating it yields CASSQDMGSGVSTDTQYF. The chain couples TRBV4-2 to TRBJ2-3, with 8 bases matching TRBD2. CDR3 length equals 18 residues. V shed 0 bases and J 0 bases; nucleotides not matched to a gene: 8. CDR1 is LGHNA, CDR2 YNFKEQ, per germline.

The chain carries TRBV15 and TRBJ1-1, with D possibly TRBD1 on 5 matching bases. V lost 0 bases and J 3 bases, leaving 14 bases between the germline ends. From germline, CDR1 is LNHNV and CDR2 YYDKDF (reference sequence). This CDR3 comprises 16 residues. The CDR3 reads CATSRESGGPHTEAFF. CDR3 DNA: TGTGCCACCAGCAGAGAGTCGGGGGGTCCCCACACTGAAGCTTTCTTT.

V gene TRBV7-6 combines with J gene TRBJ2-1, with 8 bases identical to TRBD2. This CDR3 has 15 amino acids. Per the germline V gene, CDR1 is SGHVS and CDR2 is FNYEAQ. V shed 4 bases and J 8 bases; nucleotides not matched to a gene: 10. The CDR3 region has the DNA TGTGCCAGCAGCTCATTCAGCGGGAGCAGTTATGAGCAGTTCTTC. Amino acids: CASSSFSGSSYEQFF.

This chain links TRBV10-1 with TRBJ1-3; D might be TRBD1 (6 bases). The V gene's germline CDR1 is WNHNN and CDR2 SYGVQD (reference sequence). The CDR3 totals 16 residues. V was shortened by 4 bases and J by 0 bases, with 13 bases between the two germline ends. The CDR3 nucleotides are TGCGCCAGCAGTGCCTACAGGGACAACTCTGGAAACACCATATATTTT. It yields the protein CASSAYRDNSGNTIYF.

This clone was seen only once. The chain uses TRBV9 and TRBJ1-2, with D unclear. Germline assignment: CDR1 SGDLS and CDR2 YYNGEE. The CDR3 is made up of 13 amino acids. V was clipped by 4 bases and J by 6 bases, with 13 bases between them. The CDR3 spells CASSHLVRDGYTF. The CDR3 region has the DNA TGTGCCAGCAGCCATCTAGTCCGGGATGGCTACACCTTC.

The chain couples TRBV9 to TRBJ1-1; possible D gene TRBD1, 5 bases. Germline values: CDR1 SGDLS, CDR2 YYNGEE. The V gene lost 0 bases and the J gene lost 0 bases, with 12 bases spanning the gap. The CDR3 runs 16 residues. The DNA for the CDR3 is TGTGCCAGCAGCGTAGGGGGGGACCGCGTGAACACTGAAGCTTTCTTT. Translation: CASSVGGDRVNTEAFF.

The genes are TRBV30 and TRBJ2-7; 7 nucleotides match TRBD1. Germline V gene lookup returns CDR1 GTSNPN and CDR2 SVGIG (reference sequence). The CDR3 sequence is 14 residues long. After removal of 3 bases from V and 5 bases from J, the junction contained 10 bases not matched to a gene. Here the CDR3 DNA reads TGTGCCTGGAGCTTAGGGGCAGGGGGTAACGAGCAGTACTTC. Protein product: CAWSLGAGGNEQYF.

The chain has TRBV6-5 and TRBJ1-1; 8 bases map to TRBD1. CDR3 size: 15 residues. The ends lost 6 bases at V and 0 bases at J; junction bases unmatched: 6. Germline V gene data show CDR1 as MNHEY and CDR2 as SVGAGI. CDR3 DNA: TGTGCCAGCAGCTCCCCGACAGGGGTGAACACTGAAGCTTTCTTT. Its protein is CASSSPTGVNTEAFF.

The CDR3 sequence is CASSVGGEDYEQYF. CDR3 nucleotide sequence: TGTGCCAGCAGCGTAGGAGGGGAGGACTACGAGCAGTACTTC. V usage is TRBV9 and J usage is TRBJ2-7; TRBD2 might be the D (6 bases). The CDR3 sequence is 14 residues long. Per germline, CDR1 SGDLS and CDR2 YYNGEE. Trimming cost V 0 bases and J 3 bases, with 10 bases left between them.

This chain uses TRBV7-6 with TRBJ1-1; 7 nucleotides agree with TRBD1. The CDR3 totals 12 residues. With V trimmed by 5 bases and J by 7 bases, 4 bases remained unmatched. CDR1 and CDR2 (germline): SGHVS, FNYEAQ. This chain's CDR3 is CASSLGQLEAFF. The CDR3, as DNA: TGTGCCAGCAGCCTGGGACAGCTTGAAGCTTTCTTT.

The rearrangement uses TRBV10-2 and TRBJ2-3, with TRBD2 as a possible D gene (5 bases). Germline V gene sequence: CDR1 WSHSY, CDR2 SAAADI. The CDR3 runs to 14 residues. V was clipped by 0 bases and J by 2 bases, with 6 bases between them. CDR3 nucleotide sequence: TGCGCCAGCAGTGAGTCCGGGAACACAGATACGCAGTATTTT. It specifies CASSESGNTDTQYF.

The V and J genes are TRBV5-1 and TRBJ1-1, with 7 nucleotides matching TRBD1. This CDR3 has 13 residues. V was clipped by 4 bases and J by 8 bases; unmatched bases: 8. Germline-derived CDR1 and CDR2 are SGHRS and YFSETQ. The CDR3 DNA follows: TGCGCCAGCAGCCTACCACCCAGGGGGGAAGCTTTCTTT. This gives the protein CASSLPPRGEAFF.

This clone was seen once. The J gene is TRBJ1-1, the V gene TRBV6-5; TRBD1 matches 7 bases. There are 13 residues in the CDR3. Germline assignment: CDR1 MNHEY and CDR2 SVGAGI. With 4 bases clipped from V and 7 bases from J, the junction kept 6 bases outside the gene matches. The CDR3 reads CASSSTGWNEAFF. The DNA for the CDR3 is TGTGCCAGCAGTTCGACAGGGTGGAATGAAGCTTTCTTT.

The rearrangement uses TRBV27 and TRBJ2-5; D is uncertain. The CDR3 has 14 amino acids. V lost 0 bases to trimming and J lost 0 bases, with 5 bases between them. Germline V gene lookup returns CDR1 MNHEY and CDR2 SMNVEV (reference sequence). In DNA form, the CDR3 reads TGTGCCAGCAGTTTATCCCTCTACCAAGAGACCCAGTACTTC. Residues: CASSLSLYQETQYF.

The chain recombines TRBV7-9 with TRBJ2-7, with a weak D call TRBD2 (6 bases). The germline V gene encodes CDR1 SEHNR and CDR2 FQNEAQ (reference sequence). Trimming left V 5 bases short and J 3 bases short, with 14 bases between. The CDR3 consists of 14 residues. CDR3 nucleotides: TGTGCCAGCAGCCCCGGGACTTCCATCTACGAGCAGTACTTC. Amino acids: CASSPGTSIYEQYF.

The V call is TRBV19, the J call TRBJ1-1; D perhaps matches TRBD1 (5 bases). The V end lost 7 bases, the J end lost 3 bases, and 24 bases lay between the germline ends. The CDR3 is 17 residues long. Germline CDR1 reads LNHDA; CDR2 reads SQIVND (reference sequence). CDR3 bases: TGTGCCAGTAATACTGTCCCTACAGGTTTAGGGCACACTGAAGCTTTCTTT. This translates into CASNTVPTGLGHTEAFF.

The chain links TRBV11-2 to TRBJ2-2; D not resolved. Trimming stripped 3 bases from V and 6 bases from J, with 8 bases between. Germline lookup yields CDR1 SGHAT and CDR2 FQNNGV. This CDR3 has 13 amino acids. The CDR3 bases are TGTGCCAGCAGCTTGGGCATCTCCGGGGAGCTGTTTTTT. Residues: CASSLGISGELFF.

The chain employs TRBV10-3 and TRBJ2-1, with TRBD1 matching 7 bases. CDR3 length equals 15 residues. Trimming cost V 8 bases and J 1 base; bases outside gene matches: 8. CDR1 is ENHRY, CDR2 SYGVKD, per germline. Here the CDR3 DNA reads TGTGCCATCTTAACGACAGGGACGTCCTACAATGAGCAGTTCTTC. Translating it yields CAILTTGTSYNEQFF.

As regards this clone: At one end the junction does not follow the germline gene, possibly because of a read error. The V call is TRBV11-1, the J call TRBJ2-1; 10 bases match TRBD2. CDR1 and CDR2 from the germline V gene are SGHAT and FQDESV (reference sequence). CDR3 size: 16 residues. The CDR3 DNA reads TGTGCCAGCAGCATAGCTAGCGGGAGACTCCACAATGAGCAGTTCTTC. Protein product: CASSIASGRLHNEQFF.

The chain links TRBV7-8 to TRBJ2-2; tentative D call: TRBD2 (6 bases). The CDR3 runs to 17 residues. V was trimmed by 4 bases and J by 0 bases, leaving 15 bases between them. The germline V gene encodes CDR1 SGHVS and CDR2 FQNEAQ. The CDR3 protein is CASSSLWAGSNTGELFF. DNA for the CDR3: TGTGCCAGCAGCTCCCTTTGGGCGGGGTCGAACACCGGGGAGCTGTTTTTT.

The chain combines TRBV27 with TRBJ2-5; D gene unclear. CDR1 is MNHEY and CDR2 is SMNVEV in the germline V gene (reference sequence). This CDR3 is 13 amino acids long. Trimming removed 5 bases at V and 5 bases at J, with 12 bases between. In nucleotides, the CDR3 is TGTGCCAGCAGTCCCCCCCTGGAGGAGACCCAGTACTTC. The encoded protein is CASSPPLEETQYF.

The V and J genes are TRBV7-9 and TRBJ1-2; D is unclear. Germline V gene data show CDR1 as SEHNR and CDR2 as FQNEAQ (reference sequence). CDR3 length: 14 amino acids. Trimming removed 2 bases at V and 4 bases at J, with 11 bases between. This CDR3 is CASSLSTARYGYTF. The CDR3 bases are TGTGCCAGCAGCTTAAGTACAGCACGCTATGGCTACACCTTC.